The 24 T cell receptor beta chains below come from one sample, sequenced in a study of read filtering for tumor transcriptome and immune sequencing. The library was built from around 380 ng RNA with molecular barcoded adaptors for alpha/delta and beta/gamma chains. TCRdb reanalysed the reads using MiXCR and keeps one entry per CDR3 protein. The data contain about 37,000 distinct CDR3 sequences, around 11% of them singletons. Sequencing was performed on a population of CD138-negative cells sorted from bone marrow. These receptor sequences come from a donor at least 40 years old with multiple myeloma.

This clonotype was observed at least ten times. The rearrangement links TRBV7-3 to TRBJ1-1; D is undetermined. The V end lost 5 bases, the J end lost 4 bases, and 11 bases lay between the germline ends. The CDR3 contains 13 residues. Germline loops: CDR1 SGHTA, CDR2 FQGTGA. CDR3 coding DNA: TGTGCCAGCAGCCTTTCCGTCGGCACTGAAGCTTTCTTT. Translation: CASSLSVGTEAFF. The variable domain in full, completed from reference TRBV7-3 and TRBJ1-1, reads GAGVSQTPSNKVTEKGKYVELRCDPISGHTALYWYRQSLGQGPEFLIYFQGTGAADDSGLPNDRFFAVRPEGSVSTLKIQRTERGDSAVYLCASSLSVGTEAFFGQGTRLTVV.

In this sample, this clonotype turned up a few times. The CDR3 region has the DNA TGTGCCAGTTGGGACGGCGCACACCCTAGCACAGATACGCAGTATTTT. It encodes CASWDGAHPSTDTQYF. The chain couples TRBV5-4 to TRBJ2-3; TRBD1 or TRBD2 may be the D gene (5 bases each). The CDR3 consists of 16 residues. From germline, CDR1 is SGHNT and CDR2 YYREEE (reference sequence). V dropped 8 bases and J dropped 0 bases, with 19 bases sitting between them.

This clonotype was seen ten or more times. This chain uses TRBV4-1 with TRBJ2-2; D is unclear. With 4 bases removed from V and 1 base from J, the gap between germline ends came to 10 bases. This CDR3 is built from 15 residues. The germline V gene encodes CDR1 MGHRA and CDR2 YSYEKL. In nucleotides, the CDR3 is TGCGCCAGCAGCCTCGAGGCCTGGAACACCGGGGAGCTGTTTTTT. Translated: CASSLEAWNTGELFF.

Concerning this clonotype: A much larger clone lies one base from this, so it may be a read error. The rearrangement joins TRBV5-6 to TRBJ2-5; the D gene is possibly TRBD2 (6 bases). Germline values: CDR1 SGHDT, CDR2 YYEEEE. The CDR3 has 14 amino acids. The DNA of the CDR3 is TGTGCCTGCAGCTCTGGGTGGAGGGGAGAGACCCAGTACTTC. Translated: CACSSGWRGETQYF.

This clonotype appeared many times. The chain carries TRBV20-1 and TRBJ2-3; 10 positions match TRBD2. CDR3 length: 15 amino acids. Trimming removed 0 bases from V and 5 bases from J; junction bases left unmatched: 5. Per germline, CDR1 DFQATT and CDR2 SNEGSKA (reference sequence). CDR3 bases: TGCAGTGCTAGAGATGCAGCGGGGGGGGAAGATACGCAGTATTTT. The encoded protein is CSARDAAGGEDTQYF.

At least ten counts were recorded for this clonotype. The chain combines TRBV6-6 with TRBJ2-3, with D possibly matching TRBD1 (5 bases). The germline gives CDR1 MNHNY, CDR2 SVGAGI (reference sequence). The CDR3 totals 13 residues. Trimming cost V 4 bases and J 3 bases, with 8 bases left between them. CDR3 coding DNA: TGTGCCAGCAGTTTGCAGGGAACAGATACGCAGTATTTT. Protein: CASSLQGTDTQYF.

In its sample, this clonotype was seen many times. V is TRBV20-1 and J is TRBJ2-7; the match to TRBD2 covers 7 bases. V trimming: 6 bases; J trimming: 1 base; junction bases outside the gene matches: 9. The CDR3 loop spans 14 amino acids. Germline CDR1 is DFQATT and CDR2 is SNEGSKA (reference sequence). The CDR3: CSAPHGGGSYEQYF. CDR3 coding DNA: TGCAGTGCCCCTCATGGGGGGGGGTCCTACGAGCAGTACTTC.

At least ten counts were recorded for this clonotype. This rearrangement joins TRBV19 to TRBJ2-7, with D unresolved. Germline V gives CDR1 LNHDA, CDR2 SQIVND (reference sequence). CDR3 length: 15 residues. Between the trimmed V and J ends, which lost 4 bases and 1 base, there was a span of 14 bases. In DNA, the CDR3 is TGTGCCAGTAGTACGGCCCTCGGCGGATCCTACGAGCAGTACTTC. This codes for CASSTALGGSYEQYF. The whole variable domain, remainder taken from reference TRBV19 and TRBJ2-7, is DGGITQSPKYLFRKEGQNVTLSCEQNLNHDAMYWYRQDPGQGLRLIYYSQIVNDFQKGDIAEGYSVSREKKESFPLTVTSAQKNPTAFYLCASSTALGGSYEQYFGPGTRLTVT.

This clonotype was recorded at least ten times. V gene TRBV7-6 combines with J gene TRBJ2-2, with TRBD1 matching over 9 bases. J lost 7 bases, V lost 5 bases, and 8 bases had no gene match. CDR1 is SGHVS and CDR2 is FNYEAQ in the germline V gene. The CDR3 consists of 15 residues. Here the CDR3 reads CASSPATGGVGELFF. The CDR3 DNA follows: TGTGCCAGCAGCCCGGCGACAGGGGGGGTCGGGGAGCTGTTTTTT.

This clonotype was recorded at least ten times. This chain's CDR3 is CASSLVGQGLSEQFF. The DNA for the CDR3 is TGCGCCAGCAGCTTGGTAGGGCAGGGCTTAAGTGAGCAGTTCTTC. The chain carries TRBV5-1 and TRBJ2-1; a possible D gene is TRBD1 (5 bases). V was trimmed by 0 bases and J by 9 bases, leaving 16 bases between them. The CDR3 is 15 residues long. The germline V gene has CDR1 SGHRS and CDR2 YFSETQ.

In its sample, this clonotype was seen many times. The V call is TRBV20-1, the J call TRBJ2-1; possible D gene TRBD2, 6 bases. CDR3 length equals 16 residues. V was trimmed by 3 bases and J by 0 bases, leaving 15 bases between them. Looked up from germline, CDR1 is DFQATT and CDR2 is SNEGSKA (reference sequence). The chain's CDR3 is CSARPPGGSSYNEQFF. DNA for the CDR3: TGCAGTGCTAGGCCCCCCGGGGGTTCCTCCTACAATGAGCAGTTCTTC.

This clonotype has at least ten counts. The J gene is TRBJ2-3, the V gene TRBV5-6, with 11 bases identical to TRBD1. The V gene end was trimmed by 5 bases and the J gene end by 2 bases; junction bases not matched to a gene: 4. Germline assignment: CDR1 SGHDT and CDR2 YYEEEE. The CDR3 contains 15 residues. The CDR3 DNA reads as TGTGCCAGCAGGAGGACAGGGGGCCTCACAGATACGCAGTATTTT. Translation: CASRRTGGLTDTQYF.

This clonotype was seen repeatedly, ten times or more. The chain is built from TRBV5-1 and TRBJ2-5; TRBD2 might be the D (5 bases). This CDR3 is built from 13 residues. From germline, CDR1 is SGHRS and CDR2 YFSETQ. V lost 3 bases to trimming and J lost 3 bases, with 9 bases between them. CDR3 region: CASSWGAEETQYF. Here the CDR3 DNA reads TGCGCCAGCAGCTGGGGAGCGGAAGAGACCCAGTACTTC.

This clonotype appeared many times. The chain combines TRBV5-1 with TRBJ2-7, with 7 bases fitting TRBD1. The CDR3 is 15 amino acids. Losses at the gene ends were 3 bases for V and 2 bases for J; bases not matched to a gene: 8. Germline-derived CDR1 and CDR2 are SGHRS and YFSETQ. This CDR3 reads CASSSSGTATYEQYF. The CDR3 bases are TGCGCCAGCAGCTCGTCCGGGACAGCCACCTACGAGCAGTACTTC.

This clonotype was picked up many times. J is TRBJ1-1 and V is TRBV24-1, with D possibly matching TRBD1 (5 bases). The germline V gene has CDR1 KGHDR and CDR2 SFDVKD. The CDR3 runs 12 residues. Deletions cut 7 bases from V and 9 bases from J, with 14 bases between. The CDR3 DNA reads TGTGCCACCAGCCGAGGGACGGATCAAGCTTTCTTT. It translates to CATSRGTDQAFF.

This clonotype was seen a handful of times. The chain joins TRBV6-1 to TRBJ1-5; D unclear. The CDR3 consists of 17 residues. The ends were cut back, 0 bases at V and 5 bases at J, with 17 bases in the middle. In germline, CDR1 is MNHNS, CDR2 SASEGT. DNA for the CDR3: TGTGCCAGCAGTGAAGCCCTCTCGACCCTAATGCATCAGCCCCAGCATTTT. Protein product: CASSEALSTLMHQPQHF.

In this sample, this clonotype turned up many times. V and J are TRBV19 and TRBJ2-2; 7 bases are shared with TRBD2. Germline V lookup: CDR1 LNHDA, CDR2 SQIVND (reference sequence). This CDR3 spans 13 amino acids. V shed 10 bases, J shed 2 bases, and the junction held 4 bases outside the gene matches. Here the CDR3 DNA reads TGTGCCACCCTAGCGGATAACACCGGGGAGCTGTTTTTT. Encoded protein: CATLADNTGELFF.

This clonotype was picked up many times. V gene TRBV5-1 combines with J gene TRBJ2-7; D tentatively reads TRBD1 or TRBD2 (6 bases each). CDR3 size: 13 residues. The germline V and J ends were trimmed by 6 bases and 6 bases, with 16 bases remaining between them. Looked up from germline, CDR1 is SGHRS and CDR2 is YFSETQ. In DNA, the CDR3 is TGCGCCAGCAAGGTCCCGGGGGCGGGCGAGCAGTACTTC. It codes for CASKVPGAGEQYF.

As DNA, the CDR3 is TGTGCCATCAGTGGGGGCCTCTCGACAGGGACCCCCACCGGGGAGCTGTTTTTT. Its translation: CAISGGLSTGTPTGELFF. This rearrangement joins TRBV10-3 to TRBJ2-2, with 7 bases identical to TRBD1. Germline-derived CDR1 and CDR2 are ENHRY and SYGVKD. The CDR3 covers 18 residues. V lost 4 bases, J lost 4 bases, and 15 bases stayed unmatched.

This clonotype was seen many times. The chain employs TRBV10-3 and TRBJ2-5, with unresolved D. CDR1 is ENHRY, CDR2 SYGVKD, per germline. This CDR3 is built from 13 residues. V gave up 3 bases and J gave up 1 base, with 6 bases separating them. CDR3 sequence reads: CAISDPLQETQYF. CDR3 nucleotides: TGTGCCATCAGTGACCCCCTCCAAGAGACCCAGTACTTC.

This clonotype was seen at least ten times. The genes are TRBV19 and TRBJ1-2, with 7 bases lining up with TRBD1. Germline V CDR1 and CDR2: LNHDA, SQIVND (reference sequence). Unmatched junction bases numbered 5, after V lost 8 bases and J lost 2 bases. The CDR3 is made up of 13 amino acids. The CDR3 is CASGYRGNYGYTF. The CDR3 DNA follows: TGTGCCAGTGGGTACAGGGGAAACTATGGCTACACCTTC.

This clonotype was counted a few times. Germline and junction disagree at one end, which may indicate a read error. The V gene is TRBV27, the J gene TRBJ2-3; 8 nucleotides match TRBD1. The V gene's germline CDR1 is MNHEY and CDR2 SMNVEV (reference sequence). CDR3 length: 14 amino acids. CDR3: CAGSRDRKTDTQYF. CDR3 nucleotide sequence: TGTGCCGGCAGTCGGGACAGGAAAACAGATACGCAGTATTTT.

As regards this clonotype: One end of the junction varies from germline; a read error may be responsible. This chain links TRBV6-2 or TRBV6-3 with TRBJ2-7; TRBD2 is a possible D gene (6 bases). CDR1 is MNHEY and CDR2 is SVGEGT in the germline V gene. The CDR3 runs 14 residues. This CDR3 reads CGSSYSMEGYEQYF. The CDR3 DNA reads as TGTGGCAGCAGTTACTCGATGGAGGGATACGAGCAGTACTTC.

As regards this clonotype: Given a much more abundant clone one base away, this may be a read error. V usage is TRBV20-1 and J usage is TRBJ1-1; D unclear. Per the germline V gene, CDR1 is DFQATT and CDR2 is SNEGSKA (reference sequence). This CDR3 is 13 amino acids long. CDR3 nucleotide sequence: TGCAGTGCTAGAGATATGAGGGCCACTGGAGCTTTCTTT. Translated: CSARDMRATGAFF.